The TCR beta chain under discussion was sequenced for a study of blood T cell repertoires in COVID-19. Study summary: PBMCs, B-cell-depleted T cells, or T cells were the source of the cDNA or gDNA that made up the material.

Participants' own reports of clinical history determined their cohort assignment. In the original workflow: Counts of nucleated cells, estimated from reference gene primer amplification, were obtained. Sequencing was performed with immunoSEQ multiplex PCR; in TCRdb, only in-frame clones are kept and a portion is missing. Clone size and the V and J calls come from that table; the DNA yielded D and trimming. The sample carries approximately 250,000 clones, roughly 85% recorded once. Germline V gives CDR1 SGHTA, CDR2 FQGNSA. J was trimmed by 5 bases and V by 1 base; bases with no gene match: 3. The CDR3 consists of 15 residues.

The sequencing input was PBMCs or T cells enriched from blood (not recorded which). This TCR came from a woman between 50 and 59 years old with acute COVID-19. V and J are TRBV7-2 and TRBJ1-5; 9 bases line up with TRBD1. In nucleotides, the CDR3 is TGTGCCAGCAGCTTAGGGGACAGGGACCATCAGCCCCAGCATTTT. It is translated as CASSLGDRDHQPQHF.